This is a list of T cell receptor beta chains from one sample in a study of regulatory T cells in long-lasting Graves disease. Each CDR3 protein gets one entry after TCRdb re-called the multiplex PCR reads with MiXCR. The data hold roughly 500,000 distinct CDR3 sequences, with 20% to 25% observed a single time. The sequencing here drew on peripheral blood mononuclear cells (PBMCs), taken when the disease was refractory, from a patient treated with antithyroid drugs. The receptors derive from a female donor with Graves disease. CDR3s include the opening cysteine and the closing phenylalanine or tryptophan. The order of the fields is CDR3 length, clone size, V gene, CDR3 protein. Expanded clones are given a class, and other clones once, few, many or no size at all.

>15|-|TRBV5-4
CASSSGKEAKNIQYF
>14|-|TRBV4-3
CASSSDREVTEAFF
>13|few|TRBV20-1
CSVRDSLNTEAFF
>12|-|TRBV9
CASSAVSGELFF
>15|many|TRBV12-3/TRBV12-4
CASTLEGQSNQPQHF
>12|few|TRBV12-5
CASGLDSETQYF
>15|-|TRBV9
CASSVDRAMNTEAFF
>16|-|TRBV6-2/TRBV6-3
CASSYSRTSGEETQYF
>15|-|TRBV3-1
CASSRPGQGFGGYTF
>14|-|TRBV5-5
CAGRTIGTSDGYTF